This T cell receptor beta chain was sequenced in a study of identical twins. The table lists this clonotype with a few counts. CDR1 is SGHRS, CDR2 YFSETQ, per germline. There are 15 residues in the CDR3. The junction had 5 bases not matched to a gene; V was cut back by 0 bases and J by 3 bases. MiXCR, applied by TCRdb to the 5' RACE reads, yields one record per CDR3 protein. Altogether 450,000 to 650,000 distinct CDR3 sequences are present, approximately 10% being singletons, with the ten largest covering more than 2.5%. These data are also associated with another study on yellow fever vaccine responses in identical twins.

The sequenced sample was PBMCs. The J gene is TRBJ2-7, the V gene TRBV5-1, with 8 bases that match TRBD2. The clonotype originates from a woman aged 18-29 years in good health. The CDR3 loop reads CASSLVLAGLYEQYF. The CDR3 DNA reads as TGCGCCAGCAGCTTGGTTTTAGCGGGGCTCTACGAGCAGTACTTC.